Below are 24 T cell receptor beta chains sequenced from a single sample in a study of OX40 agonist ivuxolimab in advanced cancers. Profiling relied on immunoSEQ multiplex PCR, and the TCRdb table lists in-frame clones only, not all of them. This sample carries 90,000 to 150,000 clones, around 87% of them seen once, and the ten largest clones take about 0.55%. Sample: CD4+ or CD8+ T cells sorted from blood, taken in a trial of the OX40 agonist ivuxolimab. The receptors here all came from an adult with an advanced solid tumor such as melanoma, head and neck, liver or kidney cancer.

The rearrangement links TRBV18 to TRBJ1-4; TRBD1 matches 7 bases. The CDR3 consists of 16 residues. V trimming: 4 bases; J trimming: 3 bases; junction bases outside the gene matches: 8. CDR1 and CDR2 from the germline V gene are KGHSH and LQKENI. The CDR3 here is CASSQRPGTANEKLFF. The CDR3 DNA follows: TGTGCCAGCTCACAAAGGCCCGGGACAGCTAATGAAAAACTGTTTTTT.

This clone was detected only once. The chain couples TRBV7-2 to TRBJ2-3, with 9 positions matching TRBD2. The CDR3 loop spans 16 amino acids. Germline V gene data show CDR1 as SGHTA and CDR2 as FQGNSA. With 6 bases clipped from V and 8 bases from J, the junction kept 15 bases outside the gene matches. The CDR3 sequence is CASRLNSGGVRGTQYF. DNA of the CDR3: TGTGCCAGCAGACTTAATAGCGGGGGAGTCCGGGGTACGCAGTATTTT.

The chain's CDR3 is CASSHRGGNQPQHF. The CDR3 nucleotides read TGTGCCAGCAGCCACAGGGGCGGCAATCAGCCCCAGCATTTT. J is TRBJ1-5 and V is TRBV13, with 7 nucleotides matching TRBD1. Germline loops: CDR1 PRHDT, CDR2 FYEKMQ (reference sequence). The CDR3 contains 14 residues. Trimming at V came to 5 bases and at J to 2 bases, leaving 3 bases not matched to a gene.

Written as DNA, the CDR3 is TGTGCCTGGGACAGACGAGGCACTGAAGCTTTCTTT. Amino acid sequence: CAWDRRGTEAFF. The chain recombines TRBV30 with TRBJ1-1; D may be TRBD1 (5 bases). The length of the CDR3 is 12 residues. Trimming stripped 5 bases from V and 4 bases from J, with 11 bases between. CDR1 and CDR2 from the germline V gene are GTSNPN and SVGIG (reference sequence).

This clone was recorded once. This rearrangement joins TRBV5-1 to TRBJ2-7; TRBD1 aligns across 8 bases. V lost 4 bases to trimming and J lost 2 bases; unmatched junction nucleotides: 2. This CDR3 has 13 residues. Germline values: CDR1 SGHRS, CDR2 YFSETQ. In nucleotides, the CDR3 is TGCGCCAGCAGCGGGACAGGACCCTACGAGCAGTACTTC. It is translated as CASSGTGPYEQYF. The full variable domain, completed using reference TRBV5-1 and TRBJ2-7, is KAGVTQTPRYLIKTRGQQVTLSCSPISGHRSVSWYQQTPGQGLQFLFEYFSETQRNKGNFPGRFSGRQFSNSRSEMNVSTLELGDSALYLCASSGTGPYEQYFGPGTRLTVT.

This chain joins TRBV30 and TRBJ2-7, with D maybe TRBD1 (6 bases). V lost 0 bases, J lost 6 bases, and 12 bases lay in between. This CDR3 has 13 amino acids. CDR1 is GTSNPN and CDR2 is SVGIG in the germline V gene (reference sequence). The CDR3 loop is CAWSVTGLGEQYF. CDR3 DNA: TGTGCCTGGAGTGTCACAGGGTTGGGCGAGCAGTACTTC. The variable domain in full, with the rest retrieved from reference TRBV30 and TRBJ2-7, is SQTIHQWPATLVQPVGSPLSLECTVEGTSNPNLYWYRQAAGRGLQLLFYSVGIGQISSEVPQNLSASRPQDRQFILSSKKLLLSDSGFYLCAWSVTGLGEQYFGPGTRLTVT.

The rearrangement joins TRBV10-2 to TRBJ2-7, with TRBD1 as a possible D gene (5 bases). Germline V CDR1 and CDR2: WSHSY, SAAADI. V lost 7 bases to trimming and J lost 0 bases, with 13 bases between them. The CDR3 is 14 residues long. This CDR3 is CASTDSVRSYEQYF. For the CDR3, the DNA is TGCGCCAGCACCGACAGTGTCCGCTCCTACGAGCAGTACTTC.

The genes are TRBV7-9 and TRBJ1-1; no definite D call. In germline, CDR1 is SEHNR, CDR2 FQNEAQ (reference sequence). This CDR3 has 14 amino acids. Trimming pared 1 base from V and 5 bases from J, leaving 11 bases between. As DNA, the CDR3 is TGTGCCAGCAGCTTAGGGGGTGTTGGGACTGAAGCTTTCTTT. Protein sequence: CASSLGGVGTEAFF.

This clone appeared once. The V and J genes are TRBV27 and TRBJ2-1; 13 positions agree with TRBD2. The J segment lost 0 bases and the V segment lost 5 bases, leaving 10 bases of the junction unmatched. Germline V CDR1 and CDR2: MNHEY, SMNVEV (reference sequence). CDR3 length equals 19 residues. CDR3 nucleotides: TGTGCCAGCAGTACTCCGGGACTAGCGGGGAGGAGCTCCTACAATGAGCAGTTCTTC. This gives the protein CASSTPGLAGRSSYNEQFF.

In the case of this clone: The same CDR3 arises from other DNA sequences in this sample as well. J is TRBJ2-7 and V is TRBV27, with 9 bases lining up with TRBD1. V lost 5 bases and J lost 2; bases outside the gene matches: 10. The CDR3 spans 16 residues. The germline V gene encodes CDR1 MNHEY and CDR2 SMNVEV (reference sequence). CDR3 nucleotides: TGTGCCAGCAGTCCCAGTCCCGGGACAGGGACCTACGAGCAGTACTTC. This encodes CASSPSPGTGTYEQYF.

This sequence joins TRBV19 and TRBJ1-4; 8 bases match TRBD1. V trimming: 2 bases; J trimming: 6 bases; junction bases outside the gene matches: 14. The CDR3 is 18 amino acids. Germline V CDR1 and CDR2: LNHDA, SQIVND (reference sequence). CDR3: CASSILGQGRGSHEKLFF. The CDR3 DNA sequence: TGTGCCAGTAGTATATTAGGACAGGGAAGAGGAAGCCATGAAAAACTGTTTTTT.

V usage is TRBV5-6 and J usage is TRBJ2-7; 9 bases are shared with TRBD1. This CDR3 spans 14 amino acids. After removal of 2 bases from V and 3 bases from J, the junction contained 3 bases not matched to a gene. The germline gives CDR1 SGHDT, CDR2 YYEEEE. For the CDR3, the DNA is TGTGCCAGCAGCTTCAGGACAGGGGACTACGAGCAGTACTTC. Encoded protein: CASSFRTGDYEQYF. Full variable domain (missing parts from reference TRBV5-6 and TRBJ2-7): DAGVTQSPTHLIKTRGQQVTLRCSPKSGHDTVSWYQQALGQGPQFIFQYYEEEERQRGNFPDRFSGHQFPNYSSELNVNALLLGDSALYLCASSFRTGDYEQYFGPGTRLTVT.

V usage is TRBV19 and J usage is TRBJ2-3; 14 bases map to TRBD2. V lost 3 bases to trimming and J lost 4 bases; unmatched junction nucleotides: 3. This CDR3 region has 16 residues. Germline assignment: CDR1 LNHDA and CDR2 SQIVND (reference sequence). CDR3 sequence (DNA): TGTGCCAGTAGTATGACTAGCGGGGGGGCCCCAGATACGCAGTATTTT. Protein sequence: CASSMTSGGAPDTQYF. Together with reference TRBV19 and TRBJ2-3, the CDR3 gives the full variable domain: DGGITQSPKYLFRKEGQNVTLSCEQNLNHDAMYWYRQDPGQGLRLIYYSQIVNDFQKGDIAEGYSVSREKKESFPLTVTSAQKNPTAFYLCASSMTSGGAPDTQYFGPGTRLTVL.

The rearrangement joins TRBV6-5 to TRBJ2-3; D not certain. There are 15 residues in the CDR3. Trimming took 2 bases from V and 2 from J, leaving 11 bases between them. Germline CDR1 MNHEY, CDR2 SVGAGI. DNA of the CDR3: TGTGCCAGCAGTTACCGCGGACGGCTCACAGATACGCAGTATTTT. Protein: CASSYRGRLTDTQYF.

V is TRBV6-1 and J is TRBJ1-1, with D hard to call. Per germline, CDR1 MNHNS and CDR2 SASEGT. The CDR3 runs 15 residues. The V end was cut by 5 bases, the J end by 0 bases, with 13 bases between. DNA for the CDR3: TGTGCCAGCAGTCCAACGACCGTAATGAACACTGAAGCTTTCTTT. Translated: CASSPTTVMNTEAFF.

The rearrangement links TRBV7-2 to TRBJ2-1; possibly TRBD2 for D (6 bases). Deletions cut 5 bases from V and 7 bases from J, with 21 bases between. CDR3 length equals 16 residues. Germline V gene lookup returns CDR1 SGHTA and CDR2 FQGNSA. The CDR3, as DNA: TGTGCCAGCAGCCGTGCCGGGCGGGGCCCACTGAATGAGCAGTTCTTC. Residues: CASSRAGRGPLNEQFF.

The chain joins TRBV5-1 to TRBJ1-2; TRBD1 might be the D (5 bases). The ends were cut back, 5 bases at V and 8 bases at J, with 10 bases in the middle. Germline lookup yields CDR1 SGHRS and CDR2 YFSETQ. The CDR3 sequence is 11 residues long. The CDR3 spells CASRGEEGYTF. Written as DNA, the CDR3 is TGCGCCAGCAGAGGGGAGGAGGGCTACACCTTC.

This chain connects TRBV29-1 to TRBJ2-1; 7 positions match TRBD1. V was pared by 7 bases and J by 3 bases, with 9 bases of the junction left unmatched. Germline CDR1 reads SQVTM; CDR2 reads ANQGSEA. The CDR3 extends over 14 amino acids. CDR3 DNA sequence: TGCAGCGCCCAACGGGACAGAGACTACAATGAGCAGTTCTTC. Translation: CSAQRDRDYNEQFF.

The gene calls are TRBV5-1 and TRBJ2-1, with D possibly matching TRBD2 (5 bases). From germline, CDR1 is SGHRS and CDR2 YFSETQ. The CDR3 has 15 amino acids. The ends were cut back, 1 base at V and 4 bases at J, with 12 bases in the middle. The chain's CDR3 is CASSLRSSGYNEQFF. Written as DNA, the CDR3 is TGCGCCAGCAGCTTGCGGTCCAGCGGATACAATGAGCAGTTCTTC.

J is TRBJ2-5 and V is TRBV30, with 9 bases fitting TRBD1. Gene TRBJ2-7 matches the end of the DNA better, so the J call may be wrong. The CDR3 has 12 amino acids. Germline V gene data show CDR1 as GTSNPN and CDR2 as SVGIG (reference sequence). CDR3 sequence (DNA): TGTGCCTTACAGGGGGCAGTATACGAGCAGTACTTC. This encodes CALQGAVYEQYF.

The V and J genes are TRBV7-2 and TRBJ2-5; D might be TRBD1 (5 bases). V lost 5 bases to trimming and J lost 1 base, with 11 bases between them. The CDR3 loop spans 14 amino acids. Germline V lookup: CDR1 SGHTA, CDR2 FQGNSA. The chain's CDR3 is CASSHSGAQETQYF. CDR3 in DNA: TGTGCCAGCAGCCACTCTGGGGCCCAAGAGACCCAGTACTTC.

The chain uses TRBV30 and TRBJ2-2; D possibly corresponds to TRBD1 (5 bases). Looked up from germline, CDR1 is GTSNPN and CDR2 is SVGIG (reference sequence). Between the trimmed V and J ends, which lost 8 bases and 4 bases, there was a span of 14 bases. This CDR3 is built from 13 residues. The CDR3, as DNA: TGTGCCAGCTCGACAGCTAGCACCGGGGAGCTGTTTTTT. Translating it yields CASSTASTGELFF.

The CDR3 nucleotides are TGTGCCAGTAGTATCGGGTACGCCGGAAACACCATATATTTT. It specifies CASSIGYAGNTIYF. This chain links TRBV19 with TRBJ1-3, with D unresolved. Germline V gives CDR1 LNHDA, CDR2 SQIVND (reference sequence). The V and J ends lost 3 bases and 4 bases respectively, with 10 bases between them. CDR3 length equals 14 residues.

This clone came up once. The chain employs TRBV7-3 and TRBJ2-1; tentatively, D is TRBD2 (6 bases). Per germline, CDR1 SGHTA and CDR2 FQGTGA. V dropped 5 bases and J dropped 7 bases, with 15 bases sitting between them. CDR3 length equals 14 residues. CDR3: CASSPRLVTNEQFF. Here the CDR3 DNA reads TGTGCCAGCAGCCCCCGACTAGTCACGAATGAGCAGTTCTTC. The full variable domain, with the rest looked up from reference TRBV7-3 and TRBJ2-1, is GAGVSQTPSNKVTEKGKYVELRCDPISGHTALYWYRQSLGQGPEFLIYFQGTGAADDSGLPNDRFFAVRPEGSVSTLKIQRTERGDSAVYLCASSPRLVTNEQFFGPGTRLTVL.